The T cell receptor (beta chain) described here comes from a study of cytomegalovirus exposure and HLA in healthy donors. On the study more broadly: Researchers previously reported finding about 110 million unique TCR beta sequences from approximately 190 million T cells.

The CDR3 covers 17 residues. Germline assignment: CDR1 MNHNS and CDR2 SASEGT. The junction had 13 bases not matched to a gene; V was cut back by 4 bases and J by 2 bases. Amplification used 60 Vbeta primers and 13 Jbeta primers. In the authors' methods: Some 11 million shared chains were among the about 80 million unique TCR beta chains that a later analysis counted. Repertoires were generated with immunoSEQ multiplex PCR, while TCRdb's copy carries only in-frame clones and drops some. V and J calls and clone size are those listed in that table; D and trimming were worked out from the DNA. The data show around 200,000 clones, with approximately 85% seen just once and about 0.84% held by the top ten. As for this clone: Its cognate antigen is unknown.

Notes on the study in general: Excluded: some indistinguishable V segments such as TRBV6-2 and TRBV6-3.

The donors comprised healthy bone marrow donors. The chain is built from TRBV6-1 and TRBJ2-7; 8 bases are a match to TRBD1. Sequencing was performed on PBMCs. The source is a woman younger than 30 in good health and CMV-seronegative. In DNA form, the CDR3 reads TGTGCCAGCAGTGGGACAGGGAAGGGTCGGGCGGCCTACGAGCAGTACTTC. It yields the protein CASSGTGKGRAAYEQYF.